This entry is about one T cell receptor (beta chain). Per the authors' pipeline: The authors estimated nucleated cell counts from reference gene primer amplification. TCRdb keeps only in-frame clones here, not all; method: immunoSEQ multiplex PCR. That table gives V, J and clone size, and the DNA gave D and trimming. The sample gives about 280,000 clones, around 92% of which show up once; approximately 10% is in the top ten. The CDR3 is 14 residues long. Germline CDR1 reads SEHNR; CDR2 reads FQNEAQ (reference sequence). The V and J ends lost 3 bases and 2 bases respectively, with 10 bases between them. The data originate from a study of blood T cell repertoires in COVID-19. The overall study: COVID-19 samples collected from the United States, Italy and Spain covered acute and convalescent phases. T cells, B-cell-depleted T cells, or PBMCs provided the cDNA or gDNA that served as material.

Seattle cases were enrolled at active infection and followed longitudinally. The specimen sequenced was peripheral blood. The chain combines TRBV7-9 with TRBJ1-2; no reliable D call. This sequence was found in a woman aged 30 to 39 with COVID-19, enrolled during active disease. The DNA for the CDR3 is TGTGCCAGCAGCTTCTCCGGGGTCAACTATGGCTACACCTTC. Protein: CASSFSGVNYGYTF.